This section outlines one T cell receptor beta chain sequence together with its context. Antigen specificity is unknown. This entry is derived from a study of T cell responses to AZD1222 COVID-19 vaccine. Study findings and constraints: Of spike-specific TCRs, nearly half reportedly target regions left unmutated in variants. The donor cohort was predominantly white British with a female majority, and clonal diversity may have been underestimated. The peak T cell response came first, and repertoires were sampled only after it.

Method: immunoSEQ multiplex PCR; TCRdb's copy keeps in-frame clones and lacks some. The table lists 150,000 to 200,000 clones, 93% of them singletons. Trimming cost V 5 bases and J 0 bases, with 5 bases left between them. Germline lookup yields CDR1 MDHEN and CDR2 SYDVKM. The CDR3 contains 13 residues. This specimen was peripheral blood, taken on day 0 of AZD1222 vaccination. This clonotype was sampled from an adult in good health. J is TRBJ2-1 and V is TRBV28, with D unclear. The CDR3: CASSPSSYNEQFF. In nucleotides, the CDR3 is TGTGCCAGCAGTCCGAGCTCCTACAATGAGCAGTTCTTC.